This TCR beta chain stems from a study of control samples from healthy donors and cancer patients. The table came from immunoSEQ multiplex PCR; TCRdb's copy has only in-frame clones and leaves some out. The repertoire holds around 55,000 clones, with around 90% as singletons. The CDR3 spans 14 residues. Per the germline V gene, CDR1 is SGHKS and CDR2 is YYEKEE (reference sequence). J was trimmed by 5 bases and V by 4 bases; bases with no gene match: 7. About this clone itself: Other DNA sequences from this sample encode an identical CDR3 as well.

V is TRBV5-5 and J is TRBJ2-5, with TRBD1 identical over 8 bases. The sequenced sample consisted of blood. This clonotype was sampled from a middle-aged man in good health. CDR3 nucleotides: TGTGCCAGCAGCGGTACAGGGGGAGGCGAGACCCAGTACTTC. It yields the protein CASSGTGGGETQYF.